The 10 T cell receptor beta chains given below trace back to one sample, sequenced in a study of tumor-infiltrating lymphocytes in primary liver carcinoma. From roughly 20-30 mg of unsorted bulk tissue, DNA and RNA were co-extracted together. TCR beta cDNA was prepared out of around 460 ng total RNA by means of a constant-region primer. Generation of the TCR beta libraries relied on three nested multiplex PCR rounds using slightly modified ARM-PCR. With TRBV1-TRBV30 forward primers and a C-beta reverse primer, the first two PCR rounds were run for roughly 9 cycles each. One entry per CDR3 protein results from TCRdb running MiXCR on the multiplex PCR reads. The data contain under 85,000 distinct CDR3 sequences, over 60% of them singletons. The sequenced material came from liver tumor tissue from sampling region 1. This sample's subset: tumor region T1, superior pole. The receptors derive from a middle-aged man with primary liver carcinoma and hepatitis B virus infection.

In its sample, this clonotype was seen once. The CDR3 does not close with the conserved phenylalanine or tryptophan, likely indicating a read error. The chain carries TRBV6-5 and TRBJ2-2; perhaps TRBD2 as D (5 bases). Germline CDR1 and CDR2: MNHEY and SVGAGI. This CDR3 is built from 15 residues. The CDR3: CASSSLRANTRELFL. Written as DNA, the CDR3 is TGTGCCAGCAGTTCCTTGCGGGCCAACACCAGGGAGCTGTTTCTT.

Of note for this clonotype: Mismatch with germline at one junction end may stem from a read error. The chain carries TRBV10-3 and TRBJ2-3, with 12 positions matching TRBD2. Germline V CDR1 and CDR2: ENHRY, SYGVKD. The CDR3 runs to 16 residues. CDR3 region: CAISDPLAGGENTQYF. The CDR3 DNA follows: TGTGCCATCAGTGATCCGCTAGCGGGAGGGGAAAATACGCAGTATTTC.

In regard to this clonotype: This CDR3 fails to terminate in the conserved phenylalanine or tryptophan, so it likely reflects a read error. CDR3 nucleotide sequence: TGCGCCAGCAGACTAGGGGGTCAGGGCGGGGAGCTGTTTTCT. It yields the protein CASRLGGQGGELFS. This chain uses TRBV4-1 with TRBJ2-2; D possibly corresponds to TRBD1 (6 bases). CDR1 and CDR2 (germline): MGHRA, YSYEKL. This CDR3 is 14 amino acids long. V was pared by 6 bases and J by 7 bases, with 15 bases between.

The chain combines TRBV7-9 with TRBJ2-3, with a possible D match to TRBD2 (5 bases). V was pared by 4 bases and J by 1 base, with 15 bases between. The germline V gene encodes CDR1 SEHNR and CDR2 FQNEAQ (reference sequence). The CDR3 runs 16 residues. CDR3 in amino acids: CASSSGYGGRTDTQYF. CDR3 bases: TGTGCCAGCAGCTCGGGTTATGGAGGACGCACAGATACGCAGTATTTT.

For this clonotype: At one boundary the junction diverges from the germline segment, which might be a read error. This chain connects TRBV6-1 to TRBJ2-3, with D possibly being TRBD2 (5 bases). The CDR3 has 18 residues. Germline CDR1 is MNHNS and CDR2 is SASEGT. CDR3 nucleotides: TGTGCCAGCAGTGAACCAGCTGGCGGGCCGTATGGCACAGATATGCAGTATTTT. It specifies CASSEPAGGPYGTDMQYF.

This clonotype was observed at least ten times. CDR3 region: CASSPIENTEAFF. Here the CDR3 DNA reads TGTGCCAGCTCACCGATCGAGAACACTGAAGCTTTCTTT. This rearrangement joins TRBV18 to TRBJ1-1, with unresolved D. CDR1 and CDR2 (germline): KGHSH, LQKENI. V lost 3 bases and J lost 1, with 6 bases in between. The CDR3 sequence is 13 residues long.

As concerns this clonotype: The junction and the germline gene differ at one end; a read error may be behind it. This chain connects TRBV6-1 to TRBJ2-3; D possibly corresponds to TRBD1 (6 bases). The CDR3 consists of 14 residues. From germline, CDR1 is MNHNS and CDR2 SASEGT. In DNA form, the CDR3 reads TGTACCAGCAGAGCATACAGGGTGCAAGATACGCAGTATTTT. Amino acid sequence: CTSRAYRVQDTQYF.

A remark on this clonotype: A junction end diverges from the germline sequence, so it may reflect a read error. The chain combines TRBV4-2 with TRBJ2-2; D possibly corresponds to TRBD2 (5 bases). The germline CDR1 and CDR2 sequences are LGHNA and YNFKEQ. The CDR3 spans 16 residues. CDR3 amino acids: CGSSQGASANTGELFF. The CDR3 DNA reads TGTGGCAGCAGCCAAGGAGCCTCCGCGAACACCGGGGAGCTATTTTTT.

The CDR3, as DNA: TGTGCCAGCAGCTTAGCAGCTAGCGTGCGCTCCTACGAGCAGTACTTC. Protein: CASSLAASVRSYEQYF. The rearrangement links TRBV11-2 to TRBJ2-7, with D perhaps TRBD2 (6 bases). The V end was cut by 1 base, the J end by 0 bases, with 13 bases between. This CDR3 is built from 16 residues. CDR1 SGHAT and CDR2 FQNNGV come from the germline V gene.

As concerns this clonotype: The conserved phenylalanine or tryptophan normally closing the CDR3 is absent here, so this likely arose from a read error. V is TRBV11-2 and J is TRBJ2-7, with D perhaps given as TRBD1 or TRBD2 (6 bases each). CDR3 length: 18 amino acids. Trimming cost V 2 bases and J 4 bases, with 24 bases left between them. Germline V gene data show CDR1 as SGHAT and CDR2 as FQNNGV. CDR3 DNA sequence: TGTGCCAGCAGCTTATCCGTTGGGCTAGCAGGAGGGGGGTACGAGCAGTACCTC. It codes for CASSLSVGLAGGGYEQYL.